This entry describes one T cell receptor beta chain. Assay: immunoSEQ multiplex PCR; the TCRdb copy retains only in-frame clones and omits some. The sample shows around 100,000 clones, around nine tenths of them seen only once. This specimen belongs to a study of control samples from healthy donors and cancer patients. V gave up 5 bases and J gave up 1 base, with 14 bases separating them. The CDR3 covers 15 residues. Germline CDR1 reads LGHNA; CDR2 reads YSLEER. The rearrangement uses TRBV4-3 and TRBJ1-1; perhaps TRBD1 as D (5 bases). This clonotype was sampled from a human donor in good health. The donor label of this sample is uncertain. Material: blood. The CDR3 coding sequence is TGCGCCAGCAGCTTACAGCTTAGGGGGAACACTGAAGCTTTCTTT. This sequence encodes CASSLQLRGNTEAFF.